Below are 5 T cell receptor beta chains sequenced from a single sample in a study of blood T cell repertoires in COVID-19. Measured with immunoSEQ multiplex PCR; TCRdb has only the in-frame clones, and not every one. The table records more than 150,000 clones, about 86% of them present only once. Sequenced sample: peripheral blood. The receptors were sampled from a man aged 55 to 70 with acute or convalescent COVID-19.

CDR3 sequence (DNA): TGTGCCAGCAGCCCTCCAGGGGGGAGGCCCCAGCATTTT. As protein: CASSPPGGRPQHF. The genes are TRBV5-4 and TRBJ1-5; 7 nucleotides align to TRBD1. This CDR3 spans 13 amino acids. Germline assignment: CDR1 SGHNT and CDR2 YYREEE (reference sequence). J was trimmed by 9 bases and V by 4 bases; bases with no gene match: 7. Combining the CDR3 with reference TRBV5-4 and TRBJ1-5 gives the whole variable domain ETGVTQSPTHLIKTRGQQVTLRCSSQSGHNTVSWYQQALGQGPQFIFQYYREEENGRGNFPPRFSGLQFPNYSSELNVNALELDDSALYLCASSPPGGRPQHFGDGTRLSIL.

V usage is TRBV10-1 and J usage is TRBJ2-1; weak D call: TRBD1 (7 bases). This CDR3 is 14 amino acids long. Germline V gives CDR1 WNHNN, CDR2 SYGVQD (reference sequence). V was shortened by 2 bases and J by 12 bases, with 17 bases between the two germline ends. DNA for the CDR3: TGCGCCAGCAGTGAGGGGACCCCAGGGGGGCGGCAGTTCTTC. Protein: CASSEGTPGGRQFF.

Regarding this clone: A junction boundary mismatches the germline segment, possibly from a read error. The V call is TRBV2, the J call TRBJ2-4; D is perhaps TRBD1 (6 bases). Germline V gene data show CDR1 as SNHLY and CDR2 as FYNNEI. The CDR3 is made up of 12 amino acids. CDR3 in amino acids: CASSPVPGHHLF. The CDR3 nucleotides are TGTGCCAGCAGTCCAGTCCCGGGACATCACCTCTTC.

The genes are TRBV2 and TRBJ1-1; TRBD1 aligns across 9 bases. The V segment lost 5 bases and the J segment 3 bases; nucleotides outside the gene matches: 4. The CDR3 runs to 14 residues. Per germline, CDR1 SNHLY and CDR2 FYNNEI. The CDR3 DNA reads TGTGCCAGCAGTATGACAGGGGGGGACACTGAAGCTTTCTTT. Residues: CASSMTGGDTEAFF.

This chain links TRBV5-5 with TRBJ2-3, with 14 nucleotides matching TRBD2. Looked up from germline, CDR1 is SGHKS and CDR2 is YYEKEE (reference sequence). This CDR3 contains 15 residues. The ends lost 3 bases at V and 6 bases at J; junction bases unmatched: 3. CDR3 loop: CASSSGLAGADTQYF. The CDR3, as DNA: TGTGCCAGCAGCTCGGGACTAGCGGGAGCGGATACGCAGTATTTT.